Presented here are 17 T cell receptor beta chains from one specimen sequenced in a study of cytomegalovirus exposure and HLA in healthy donors. Primers: 60 Vbeta forward and 13 Jbeta reverse. Repertoires were generated with immunoSEQ multiplex PCR, while TCRdb's copy carries only in-frame clones and drops some. The sample lists some 100,000 clones, approximately 75% occurring once. Sequencing used PBMCs. The receptors shown here come from a woman in her 70s in good health and CMV-seropositive.

This clone was detected a few times. Written as DNA, the CDR3 is TGCAGCGTTTTGGTAGCGGGAGTGACAGATACGCAGTATTTT. Translated: CSVLVAGVTDTQYF. The V call is TRBV29-1, the J call TRBJ2-3; 9 bases are shared with TRBD2. The V segment lost 5 bases and the J segment 3 bases; nucleotides outside the gene matches: 6. The germline V gene encodes CDR1 SQVTM and CDR2 ANQGSEA. The CDR3 loop spans 14 amino acids.

The J gene is TRBJ2-1, the V gene TRBV7-8, with a weak D call TRBD1 (6 bases). Germline V gene data show CDR1 as SGHVS and CDR2 as FQNEAQ. V lost 7 bases and J lost 6, with 10 bases in between. The CDR3 totals 12 residues. The CDR3 here is CASNLGANEQFF. The CDR3 DNA follows: TGTGCCAGCAATTTGGGGGCCAATGAGCAGTTCTTC.

This chain uses TRBV29-1 with TRBJ2-7; D may be TRBD1 (6 bases). V was shortened by 7 bases and J by 3 bases, with 16 bases between the two germline ends. The CDR3 spans 13 residues. Germline-derived CDR1 and CDR2 are SQVTM and ANQGSEA. CDR3 in amino acids: CSGGREQGYEQYF. Here the CDR3 DNA reads TGCAGCGGTGGACGGGAACAGGGCTACGAGCAGTACTTC.

The chain combines TRBV27 with TRBJ2-2; TRBD1 might be the D (6 bases). CDR1 MNHEY and CDR2 SMNVEV come from the germline V gene (reference sequence). The CDR3 covers 14 residues. Trimming stripped 4 bases from V and 1 base from J, with 7 bases between. The DNA for the CDR3 is TGTGCCAGCAGTTCGGGACAGAACACCGGGGAGCTGTTTTTT. Protein product: CASSSGQNTGELFF.

The chain is built from TRBV28 and TRBJ1-4, with 8 bases that match TRBD1. J was trimmed by 10 bases and V by 8 bases; bases with no gene match: 15. There are 15 residues in the CDR3. Per germline, CDR1 MDHEN and CDR2 SYDVKM. The CDR3 here is CASFATGQGGGKLFF. CDR3 nucleotide sequence: TGTGCCAGCTTCGCGACCGGACAGGGTGGGGGAAAACTGTTTTTT.

This clone appeared a single time. The gene calls are TRBV19 and TRBJ2-1; 8 bases line up with TRBD2. The CDR3 is made up of 15 amino acids. Losses at the gene ends were 8 bases for V and 0 bases for J; bases not matched to a gene: 6. Germline V gene data show CDR1 as LNHDA and CDR2 as SQIVND (reference sequence). The CDR3 here is CASDSSGSSYNEQFF. CDR3 nucleotide sequence: TGTGCCAGTGACTCGAGCGGGAGCTCCTACAATGAGCAGTTCTTC.

The rearrangement uses TRBV28 and TRBJ1-2, with 7 nucleotides matching TRBD1. CDR1 and CDR2 from the germline V gene are MDHEN and SYDVKM. The CDR3 runs to 16 residues. J lost 4 bases, V lost 7 bases, and 15 bases had no gene match. The CDR3 region is CASKNPGGSGTYGYTF. In DNA, the CDR3 is TGTGCCAGCAAAAACCCAGGGGGGTCGGGGACCTATGGCTACACCTTC.

The chain uses TRBV28 and TRBJ2-7; TRBD1 matches 7 bases. Germline CDR1 is MDHEN and CDR2 is SYDVKM. Trimming removed 6 bases from V and 4 bases from J; junction bases left unmatched: 3. The CDR3 loop spans 12 amino acids. The CDR3 bases are TGTGCCAGCAGCCAGGGACAGTACGAGCAGTACTTC. This translates into CASSQGQYEQYF.

This chain uses TRBV19 with TRBJ1-4; no clear D gene. The V gene lost 3 bases and the J gene lost 1 base, with 12 bases spanning the gap. This CDR3 region has 16 residues. Germline CDR1 and CDR2: LNHDA and SQIVND (reference sequence). In DNA, the CDR3 is TGTGCCAGTAGTATCTGGGCAGGTGGAACTAATGAAAAACTGTTTTTT. Residues: CASSIWAGGTNEKLFF. The complete variable domain, with remaining parts taken from reference TRBV19 and TRBJ1-4, reads DGGITQSPKYLFRKEGQNVTLSCEQNLNHDAMYWYRQDPGQGLRLIYYSQIVNDFQKGDIAEGYSVSREKKESFPLTVTSAQKNPTAFYLCASSIWAGGTNEKLFFGSGTQLSVL.

The genes are TRBV18 and TRBJ1-3; tentatively, D is TRBD1 (5 bases). Germline-derived CDR1 and CDR2 are KGHSH and LQKENI. The germline V and J ends were trimmed by 1 base and 4 bases, with 14 bases remaining between them. The length of the CDR3 is 16 residues. The DNA of the CDR3 is TGTGCCAGCTCACCACGTCCGCGACAGACGGGAAACACCATATATTTT. This codes for CASSPRPRQTGNTIYF.

Concerning this clone itself: One junction end disagrees with the germline gene, perhaps due to a read error. J is TRBJ2-1 and V is TRBV7-9, with D possibly being TRBD2 (6 bases). Germline assignment: CDR1 SEHNR and CDR2 FQNEAQ (reference sequence). The CDR3 is 14 amino acids. The CDR3 protein is CSSSSARDSREQFF. The CDR3 DNA reads as TGTTCCAGCAGCTCGGCCCGGGACTCCAGAGAGCAGTTCTTC. The full variable domain, completed using reference TRBV7-9 and TRBJ2-1, is DTGVSQNPRHKITKRGQNVTFRCDPISEHNRLYWYRQTLGQGPEFLTYFQNEAQLEKSRLLSDRFSAERPKGSFSTLEIQRTEQGDSAMYLCSSSSARDSREQFFGPGTRLTVL.

The chain links TRBV4-1 to TRBJ1-5, with D uncertain. V lost 0 bases and J 7 bases, leaving 16 bases between the germline ends. Germline lookup yields CDR1 MGHRA and CDR2 YSYEKL. This CDR3 is built from 16 residues. The CDR3 DNA reads as TGCGCCAGCAGCCAAGATCCGTCCGGACTTGTCCAGCCCCAGCATTTT. Amino acids: CASSQDPSGLVQPQHF.

This sequence joins TRBV19 and TRBJ2-1; D is undetermined. This CDR3 is 13 amino acids long. V lost 5 bases to trimming and J lost 0 bases, with 5 bases between them. CDR1 and CDR2 from the germline V gene are LNHDA and SQIVND (reference sequence). In DNA, the CDR3 is TGTGCCAGTAGTGCAGTCTCCTACAATGAGCAGTTCTTC. Its protein is CASSAVSYNEQFF.

This clone came up once. The gene calls are TRBV28 and TRBJ2-2, with D tentatively TRBD1 (6 bases). V lost 2 bases and J lost 5, with 12 bases in between. The CDR3 extends over 15 amino acids. Per the germline V gene, CDR1 is MDHEN and CDR2 is SYDVKM. Here the CDR3 DNA reads TGTGCCAGCAGTTTAGGGGGCGTGTTGACCGGGGAGCTGTTTTTT. Protein: CASSLGGVLTGELFF.

The chain uses TRBV6-5 and TRBJ2-7; 7 bases line up with TRBD2. This CDR3 spans 14 amino acids. Germline V gene data show CDR1 as MNHEY and CDR2 as SVGAGI. With V trimmed by 7 bases and J by 4 bases, 10 bases remained unmatched. The DNA for the CDR3 is TGTGCCAGCAACCGAGGACTAGTTCCATACGAGCAGTACTTC. Translation: CASNRGLVPYEQYF.

This chain joins TRBV5-1 and TRBJ2-7, with D perhaps matching TRBD2 (6 bases). Per germline, CDR1 SGHRS and CDR2 YFSETQ. The CDR3 has 14 residues. V was trimmed by 4 bases and J by 0 bases, leaving 11 bases between them. The CDR3 sequence is CASSQGGRSYEQYF. The CDR3 region has the DNA TGCGCCAGCAGCCAGGGAGGTCGCTCCTACGAGCAGTACTTC.

This clone occurred once. The CDR3 region is CASSLAKGVGTDTQYF. The DNA of the CDR3 is TGTGCCAGCAGCTTAGCGAAAGGGGTAGGGACAGATACGCAGTATTTT. The chain employs TRBV7-2 and TRBJ2-3; D is perhaps TRBD1 (5 bases). V was trimmed by 0 bases and J by 3 bases, leaving 13 bases between them. The CDR3 has 16 residues. Germline V gene sequence: CDR1 SGHTA, CDR2 FQGNSA.